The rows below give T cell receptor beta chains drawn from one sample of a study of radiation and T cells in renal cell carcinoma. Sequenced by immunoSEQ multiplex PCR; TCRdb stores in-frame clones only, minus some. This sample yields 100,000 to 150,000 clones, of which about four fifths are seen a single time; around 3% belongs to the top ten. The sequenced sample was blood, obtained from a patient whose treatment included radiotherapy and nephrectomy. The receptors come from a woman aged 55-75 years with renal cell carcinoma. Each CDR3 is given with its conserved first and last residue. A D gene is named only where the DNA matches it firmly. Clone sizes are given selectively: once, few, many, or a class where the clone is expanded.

CDR3nt: TGTGCCAGCAGTGAACCAGTCTACGGAAAGTATGGCTACACCTTC; CDR3aa: CASSEPVYGKYGYTF; j_gene: TRBJ1-2; abundance: few; d_gene: .; v_gene: TRBV2
CDR3nt: TGTGCCAGCAGCTTAGGGGACATATGGAACACTGAAGCTTTCTTT; CDR3aa: CASSLGDIWNTEAFF; j_gene: TRBJ1-1; abundance: .; d_gene: .; v_gene: TRBV7-9
CDR3nt: TGCGCCAGCAGCTTTAGCGGGGTGGAAGAGACCCAGTACTTC; CDR3aa: CASSFSGVEETQYF; j_gene: TRBJ2-5; abundance: once; d_gene: TRBD2; v_gene: TRBV5-1
CDR3nt: TGTGCCAGCACCTCGGGAGGGTTATCCTCCTACGAGCAGTACTTC; CDR3aa: CASTSGGLSSYEQYF; j_gene: TRBJ2-7; abundance: .; d_gene: TRBD2; v_gene: TRBV28
CDR3nt: TGTGCCAGCTCACCATTGTTGGGCGGGGAGCTGTTTTTT; CDR3aa: CASSPLLGGELFF; j_gene: TRBJ2-2; abundance: .; d_gene: .; v_gene: TRBV18
CDR3nt: TGCAGTGCTAACGGGTACAATGAGCAGTTCTTC; CDR3aa: CSANGYNEQFF; j_gene: TRBJ2-1; abundance: .; d_gene: .; v_gene: TRBV20-1
CDR3nt: TGTGCCAGCAGTTTACAAAAAGACCACGAGCAGTACTTC; CDR3aa: CASSLQKDHEQYF; j_gene: TRBJ2-7; abundance: .; d_gene: .; v_gene: TRBV28
CDR3nt: TGTGCCAGCAGCCTGGGGGACCGCTCCTACGAGCAGTACTTC; CDR3aa: CASSLGDRSYEQYF; j_gene: TRBJ2-7; abundance: once; d_gene: .; v_gene: TRBV13
CDR3nt: TGTGCCTGGAGTGAAAGGGGGAACGAGCAGTACTTC; CDR3aa: CAWSERGNEQYF; j_gene: TRBJ2-7; abundance: .; d_gene: .; v_gene: TRBV30
CDR3nt: TGCGCCAGCAGCCAAACCGACAGGGCAGCTTTCTTT; CDR3aa: CASSQTDRAAFF; j_gene: TRBJ1-1; abundance: .; d_gene: TRBD1; v_gene: TRBV5-1
CDR3nt: TGTGCCAGCAGTCCCCATCAGGGACTTGGAGATCAGCCCCAGCATTTT; CDR3aa: CASSPHQGLGDQPQHF; j_gene: TRBJ1-5; abundance: few; d_gene: .; v_gene: TRBV28
CDR3nt: TGTGCCAGCTCGATTCGAGGTTTAACTGATGAAAAACTGTTTTTT; CDR3aa: CASSIRGLTDEKLFF; j_gene: TRBJ1-4; abundance: .; d_gene: .; v_gene: TRBV18
CDR3nt: TGTGCCAGCAGTTACGGGGCATACAGGGCCGGAGCTTTCTTT; CDR3aa: CASSYGAYRAGAFF; j_gene: TRBJ1-1; abundance: .; d_gene: .; v_gene: TRBV6-5
CDR3nt: TGTGCCAGCAGGCCGGGACAGGGGCCCGAGCAGTACTTC; CDR3aa: CASRPGQGPEQYF; j_gene: TRBJ2-7; abundance: .; d_gene: TRBD1; v_gene: TRBV6-1
CDR3nt: TGTGCCAGCAGTGGGAGTGTTCCCCAGGCGTATTTT; CDR3aa: CASSGSVPQAYF; j_gene: TRBJ2-3; abundance: .; d_gene: .; v_gene: TRBV6-1
CDR3nt: TGTGCCAGCAGTGAAACGAGACGGATGAACACTGAAGCTTTCTTT; CDR3aa: CASSETRRMNTEAFF; j_gene: TRBJ1-1; abundance: .; d_gene: .; v_gene: TRBV2
CDR3nt: TGTGCCAGTAGTATAGGGCGGGGCACCTACGAGCAGTACTTC; CDR3aa: CASSIGRGTYEQYF; j_gene: TRBJ2-7; abundance: .; d_gene: .; v_gene: TRBV19
CDR3nt: TGTGCCAGCAGCTTTAACAGGGAGTACAATGAGCAGTTCTTC; CDR3aa: CASSFNREYNEQFF; j_gene: TRBJ2-1; abundance: .; d_gene: .; v_gene: TRBV7-2
CDR3nt: TGCGCCAGCAGCCCGAATACATCTCCCACTGAAGCTTTCTTT; CDR3aa: CASSPNTSPTEAFF; j_gene: TRBJ1-1; abundance: .; d_gene: .; v_gene: TRBV5-1
CDR3nt: TGTGCCAGCAGCCCAAAGGGGAGCTCTGAAGCTTTCTTT; CDR3aa: CASSPKGSSEAFF; j_gene: TRBJ1-1; abundance: .; d_gene: .; v_gene: TRBV11-3
CDR3nt: TGTGCCAGCAGCTTGGCCAGGGCGGGGGGGGATACGCAGTATTTT; CDR3aa: CASSLARAGGDTQYF; j_gene: TRBJ2-3; abundance: .; d_gene: TRBD2; v_gene: TRBV5-4
CDR3nt: TGTGCCAGCTCACCAGTGTTAGGGGAGCAGTACTTC; CDR3aa: CASSPVLGEQYF; j_gene: TRBJ2-7; abundance: .; d_gene: .; v_gene: TRBV18
CDR3nt: TGTGCCAGCAGCTCCGAGGGACGACGGGGCTACACCTTC; CDR3aa: CASSSEGRRGYTF; j_gene: TRBJ1-2; abundance: once; d_gene: .; v_gene: TRBV5-4
CDR3nt: TGTGCCATCAGGGGGACCAGACAGCCCTACGAGCAGTACTTC; CDR3aa: CAIRGTRQPYEQYF; j_gene: TRBJ2-7; abundance: .; d_gene: .; v_gene: TRBV10-3
CDR3nt: TGTGCCAGCAGCTTAGATATACTAGCCCCACACGAGCAGTACTTC; CDR3aa: CASSLDILAPHEQYF; j_gene: TRBJ2-7; abundance: .; d_gene: .; v_gene: TRBV7-6
CDR3nt: TGTGCCAGTAGTATAGATCTTTGGAGAGATTCGAACACTGAAGCTTTCTTT; CDR3aa: CASSIDLWRDSNTEAFF; j_gene: TRBJ1-1; abundance: .; d_gene: .; v_gene: TRBV19
CDR3nt: TGTGCCAGCAGCGTTGACGGAGTTAATGAAAAACTGTTTTTT; CDR3aa: CASSVDGVNEKLFF; j_gene: TRBJ1-4; abundance: .; d_gene: .; v_gene: TRBV9
CDR3nt: TGTGCCAGTAGTATAGTGGGCGGCTCCTACGAGCAGTACTTC; CDR3aa: CASSIVGGSYEQYF; j_gene: TRBJ2-7; abundance: .; d_gene: .; v_gene: TRBV19
CDR3nt: TGTGCCAGCAGCTTAGGGTCAAGCGGATACCAAGAGACCCAGTACTTC; CDR3aa: CASSLGSSGYQETQYF; j_gene: TRBJ2-5; abundance: .; d_gene: .; v_gene: TRBV7-8
CDR3nt: TGTGCCAGCAGCGTAGGGACAGGGTACTACAATGAGCAGTTCTTC; CDR3aa: CASSVGTGYYNEQFF; j_gene: TRBJ2-1; abundance: .; d_gene: TRBD1; v_gene: TRBV9
CDR3nt: TGTGCCAGCAGATTTCCCGGGACAGGGGATGGAAACACCATATATTTT; CDR3aa: CASRFPGTGDGNTIYF; j_gene: TRBJ1-3; abundance: .; d_gene: TRBD1; v_gene: TRBV28